This entry features one TCR beta chain sequence. These data belong to a study of blood T cell repertoires in COVID-19. About the research overall: Spain, Italy and the United States supplied samples that represented acute and convalescent COVID-19. PBMCs, B-cell-depleted T cells, or T cells provided the cDNA or gDNA that made up the material.

Authors' methods: Amplifying reference gene primers gave estimates of nucleated cell counts. The data were produced by immunoSEQ multiplex PCR, yet TCRdb's version contains in-frame clones alone and is incomplete. V, J and clone size are taken as reported in that table, and D and trimming were inferred from the DNA itself. The repertoire holds roughly 260,000 clones, approximately 91% seen once, with approximately 2% in the top ten. CDR1 is SGHTA and CDR2 is FQGTGA in the germline V gene. CDR3 length: 12 amino acids. V was pared by 4 bases and J by 12 bases, with 13 bases between. The source of this sequence is a woman aged 35 to 49 who had recovered from COVID-19. Sequencing was carried out using peripheral blood. The chain joins TRBV7-3 to TRBJ2-1; D possibly corresponds to TRBD2 (6 bases). The CDR3 nucleotides are TGTGCCAGCAGCTCTGGACCGGGAGTGCAGTTCTTC. This sequence encodes CASSSGPGVQFF. Using reference TRBV7-3 and TRBJ2-1 for the parts outside the CDR3, the full variable domain is GAGVSQTPSNKVTEKGKYVELRCDPISGHTALYWYRQSLGQGPEFLIYFQGTGAADDSGLPNDRFFAVRPEGSVSTLKIQRTERGDSAVYLCASSSGPGVQFFGPGTRLTVL.